This TCR beta chain is drawn from a study of shared clonotypes between healthy human individuals. Assay: immunoSEQ multiplex PCR; the TCRdb copy retains only in-frame clones and omits some. Of roughly 2,300,000 clones listed, around 90% are singletons. The CDR3 consists of 13 residues. Germline CDR1 MNHEY, CDR2 SVGAGI. V lost 6 bases to trimming and J lost 2 bases, with 10 bases between them. General observations from the study: With a few donors compared, 4.5% to 6.5% of naive CD4 clonotypes were shared. All-four-donor shared clonotypes had higher generation probabilities than non-shared clonotypes did.

A word on this clone: The antigen is undetermined. At the DNA level, this CDR3 is encoded by other sequences in the same sample as well.

The rearrangement links TRBV6-5 to TRBJ2-5; no firm D call. The clonotype originates from a man younger than 35 in good health. Some clones in this sample may be carry-over from other donors' samples. Material: naive CD4+ T cells from PBMCs. Subset reported: CD45RA+ positively selected. The CDR3 sequence: CASRKTGQETQYF. In DNA form, the CDR3 reads TGTGCCAGCAGGAAGACGGGTCAAGAGACCCAGTACTTC.